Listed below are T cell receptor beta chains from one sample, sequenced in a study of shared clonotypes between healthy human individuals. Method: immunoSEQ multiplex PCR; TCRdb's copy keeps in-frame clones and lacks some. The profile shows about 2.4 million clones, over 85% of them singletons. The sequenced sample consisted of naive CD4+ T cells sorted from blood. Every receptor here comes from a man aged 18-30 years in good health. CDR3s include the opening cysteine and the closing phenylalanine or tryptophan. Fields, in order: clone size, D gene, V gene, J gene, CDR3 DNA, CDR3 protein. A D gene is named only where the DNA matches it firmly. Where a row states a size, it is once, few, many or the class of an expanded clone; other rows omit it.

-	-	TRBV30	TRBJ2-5	TGTGCCTTAAGTGGGTTTCAAGAGACCCAGTACTTC	CALSGFQETQYF
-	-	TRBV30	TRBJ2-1	TGTGCCTGGAGGGGATCCGGATCTTACAATGAGCAGTTCTTC	CAWRGSGSYNEQFF
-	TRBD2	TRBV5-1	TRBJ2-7	TGCGCCAGCAGCTTGGAGGGACTAGCGGTTTCCTACGAGCAGTACTTC	CASSLEGLAVSYEQYF
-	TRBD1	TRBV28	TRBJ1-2	TGTGCCAGCAGACCGGGACAGCCTAACTATGGCTACACCTTC	CASRPGQPNYGYTF
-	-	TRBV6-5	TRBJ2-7	TGTGCCAGCAGTTACGCGGCGGTGGGCTCCTACGAGCAGTACTTC	CASSYAAVGSYEQYF
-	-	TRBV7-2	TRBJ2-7	TGTGCCAGCAGACTAGGACAGAGCTACGAGCAGTACTTC	CASRLGQSYEQYF
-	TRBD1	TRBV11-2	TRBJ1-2	TGTGCCAGCAGCTCAAGGGACAGACAAACTATCTTCTATGGCTACACCTTC	CASSSRDRQTIFYGYTF
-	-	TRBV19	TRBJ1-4	TGTGCCAGTAGTATGCGGTTTGGGGGCAGGGTTCTACGGGATGAAAAACTGTTTTTT	CASSMRFGGRVLRDEKLFF
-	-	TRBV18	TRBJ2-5	TGTGCCAGCTCACCGGGAGGTTCTGAGACCCAGTACTTC	CASSPGGSETQYF
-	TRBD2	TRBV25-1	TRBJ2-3	TGTGCCAGCAGTGCCATAGCGGGAGACGTCACAGATACGCAGTATTTT	CASSAIAGDVTDTQYF
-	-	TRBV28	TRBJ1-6	TGTGCCAGCTCCGGTGGACATTATAATTCACCCCTCCACTTT	CASSGGHYNSPLHF
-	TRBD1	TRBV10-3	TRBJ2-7	TGTGCCATCAGGATAGGGACAGGGGATGGCGAGCAGTACTTC	CAIRIGTGDGEQYF
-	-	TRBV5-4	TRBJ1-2	TGTGCCAGCAGCTCAAACACGATTTATACCTTCCGAGCTAACTATGGCTACACCTTC	CASSSNTIYTFRANYGYTF
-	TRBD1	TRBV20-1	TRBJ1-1	TGCAGTGCCCCAACAGGGGCTGAAGCTTTCTTT	CSAPTGAEAFF
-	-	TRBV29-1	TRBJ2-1	TGCAGCAAAACCGGGACCTACAATGAGCAGTTCTTC	CSKTGTYNEQFF
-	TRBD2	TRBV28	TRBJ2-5	TGTGCCAGCAGTTTTGGCGGGCTGCGGGAGCAGTACTTC	CASSFGGLREQYF
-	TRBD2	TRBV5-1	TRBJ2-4	TGCGCCAGCAGCTTTTTTACTAGCGGGGTACCGAACATTCAGTACTTC	CASSFFTSGVPNIQYF
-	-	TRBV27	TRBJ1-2	TGTGCCAGCAGTTTCGCAGGGAAGGGCGGTGCTGGCTACACCTTC	CASSFAGKGGAGYTF
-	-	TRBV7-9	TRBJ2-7	TGTGCCAGCAGCTCACACGCGGCGGGACTGAGCTCCTACGAGCAGTACTTC	CASSSHAAGLSSYEQYF
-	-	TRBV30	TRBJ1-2	TGTGCCTGGAGTGTGGGGGTTGGCTACACCTTC	CAWSVGVGYTF
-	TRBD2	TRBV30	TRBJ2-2	TGTGCCTGGAGGCTACTAGCGGGCACCGGGGAGCTGTTTTTT	CAWRLLAGTGELFF
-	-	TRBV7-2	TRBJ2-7	TGTGCCAGCAGCAGCCGACAGGTGTACGAGCAGTACTTC	CASSSRQVYEQYF
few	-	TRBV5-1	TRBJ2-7	TGCGCCAGCAGCTTGGACAGGATCTACGAGCAGTACTTC	CASSLDRIYEQYF
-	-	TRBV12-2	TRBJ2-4	TGTGCAAGTCACTTTAGCTCCCCCGGGAAAATTGCCAAAAACATTCAGTACTTC	CASHFSSPGKIAKNIQYF
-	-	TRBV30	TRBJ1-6	TGTGCCTGGAGTTTAGGGGTGGATTCACCCCTCCACTTT	CAWSLGVDSPLHF
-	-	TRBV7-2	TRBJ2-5	TGTGCCAGCCTAGGAGGGCGGGGCCATGGAGAGACCCAGTACTTC	CASLGGRGHGETQYF
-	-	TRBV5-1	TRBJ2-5	TGCGCCAGCAGCTTGACATTCCAAGAGACCCAGTACTTC	CASSLTFQETQYF
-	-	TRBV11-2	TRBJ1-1	TGTGCCAGCAGCTTAGGCCCCGTCACAGCTTTCTTT	CASSLGPVTAFF
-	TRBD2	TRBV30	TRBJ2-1	TGTGCCTGGAGAGCGGGACTAGGTCTTAATGAGCAGTTCTTC	CAWRAGLGLNEQFF
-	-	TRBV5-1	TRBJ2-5	TGCGCCAGCAGATCAACAAGGGACCAAGAGACCCAGTACTTC	CASRSTRDQETQYF
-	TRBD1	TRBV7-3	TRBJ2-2	TGTGCCAGCAGCTTAAAAGGATCAGGGGGGAACACCGGGGAGCTGTTTTTT	CASSLKGSGGNTGELFF
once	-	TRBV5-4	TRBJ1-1	TGTGCCAGCAGCTTGGTAGGGGCGCGAGGAACTGAAGCTTTCTTT	CASSLVGARGTEAFF
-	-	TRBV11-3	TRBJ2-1	TGTGCCAGCAGCCCGGGAGCACTTACCAATGAGCAGTTCTTC	CASSPGALTNEQFF